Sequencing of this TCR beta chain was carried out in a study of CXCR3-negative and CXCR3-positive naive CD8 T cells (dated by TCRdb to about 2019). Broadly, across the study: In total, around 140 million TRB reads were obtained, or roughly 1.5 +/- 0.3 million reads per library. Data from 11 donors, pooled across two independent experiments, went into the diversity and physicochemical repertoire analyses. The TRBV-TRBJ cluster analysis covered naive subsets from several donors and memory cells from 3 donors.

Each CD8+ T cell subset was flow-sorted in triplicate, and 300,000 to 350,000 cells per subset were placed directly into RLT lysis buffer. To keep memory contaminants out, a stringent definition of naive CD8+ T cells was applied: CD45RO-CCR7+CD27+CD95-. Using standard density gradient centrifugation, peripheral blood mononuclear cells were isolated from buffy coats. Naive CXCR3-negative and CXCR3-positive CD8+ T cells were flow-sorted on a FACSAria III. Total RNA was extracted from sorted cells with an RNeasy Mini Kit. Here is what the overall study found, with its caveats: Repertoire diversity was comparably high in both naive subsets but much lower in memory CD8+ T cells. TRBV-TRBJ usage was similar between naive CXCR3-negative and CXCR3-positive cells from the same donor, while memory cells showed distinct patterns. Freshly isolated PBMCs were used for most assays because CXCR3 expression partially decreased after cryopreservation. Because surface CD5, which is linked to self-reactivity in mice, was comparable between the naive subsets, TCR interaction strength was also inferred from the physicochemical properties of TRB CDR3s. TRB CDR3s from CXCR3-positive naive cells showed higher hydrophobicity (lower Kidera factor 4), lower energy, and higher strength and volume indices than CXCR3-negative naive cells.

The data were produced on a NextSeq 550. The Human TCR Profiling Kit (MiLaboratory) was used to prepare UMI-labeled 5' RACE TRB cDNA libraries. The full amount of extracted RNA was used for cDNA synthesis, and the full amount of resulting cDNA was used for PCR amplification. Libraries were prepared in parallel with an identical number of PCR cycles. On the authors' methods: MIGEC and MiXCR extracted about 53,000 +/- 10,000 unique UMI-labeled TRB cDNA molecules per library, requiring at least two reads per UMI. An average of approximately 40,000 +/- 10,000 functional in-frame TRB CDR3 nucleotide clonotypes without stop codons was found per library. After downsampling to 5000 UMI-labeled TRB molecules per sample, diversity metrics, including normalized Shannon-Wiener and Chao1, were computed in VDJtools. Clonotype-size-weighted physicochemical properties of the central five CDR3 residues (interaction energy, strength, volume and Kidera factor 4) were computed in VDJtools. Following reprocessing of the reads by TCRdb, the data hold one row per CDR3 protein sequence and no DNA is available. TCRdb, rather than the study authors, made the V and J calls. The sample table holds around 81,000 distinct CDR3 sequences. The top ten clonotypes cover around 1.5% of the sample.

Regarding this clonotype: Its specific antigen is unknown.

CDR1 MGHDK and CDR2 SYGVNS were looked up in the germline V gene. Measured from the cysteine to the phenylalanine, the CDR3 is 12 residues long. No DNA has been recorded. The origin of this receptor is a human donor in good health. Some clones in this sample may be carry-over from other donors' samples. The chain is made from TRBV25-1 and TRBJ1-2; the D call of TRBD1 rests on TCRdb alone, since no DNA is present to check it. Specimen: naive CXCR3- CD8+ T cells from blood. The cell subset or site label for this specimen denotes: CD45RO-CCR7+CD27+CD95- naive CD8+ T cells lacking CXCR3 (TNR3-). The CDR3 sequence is CASSFQQGGYTF.